The next 30 T cell receptor beta chains were all read from a single sample in a study of T cells in localized non-small cell lung cancer. Produced via immunoSEQ multiplex PCR; TCRdb's table is partial and in-frame only. The sample records 70,000 or so clones, roughly 80% being singletons. The starting material was peripheral blood, obtained before any cancer treatment. The receptors were gathered from an older female donor with stage I lung adenocarcinoma.

This clone was picked up one time. V usage is TRBV7-2 and J usage is TRBJ1-1, with D uncertain. Germline values: CDR1 SGHTA, CDR2 FQGNSA. CDR3 length equals 14 residues. Trimming removed 5 bases from V and 3 bases from J, with 13 bases in between. Here the CDR3 DNA reads TGTGCCAGCAGCCCACATGGGAGTCACACTGAAGCTTTCTTT. The encoded protein is CASSPHGSHTEAFF.

The V call is TRBV5-6, the J call TRBJ2-3; D unclear. The CDR3 is made up of 13 amino acids. V was cut by 2 bases and J by 2 bases, with 6 bases left in between. Germline values: CDR1 SGHDT, CDR2 YYEEEE. CDR3 sequence: CASSFGYTDTQYF. The CDR3 nucleotides are TGTGCCAGCAGCTTCGGATACACAGATACGCAGTATTTT.

The chain employs TRBV10-1 and TRBJ2-3, with 7 bases aligning to TRBD1. This CDR3 region has 14 residues. V lost 2 bases to trimming and J lost 1 base; unmatched junction nucleotides: 0. Germline loops: CDR1 WNHNN, CDR2 SYGVQD (reference sequence). CDR3: CASSEDRGTDTQYF. In DNA, the CDR3 is TGCGCCAGCAGTGAGGACAGGGGCACAGATACGCAGTATTTT.

As DNA, the CDR3 is TGTGCCATCAAGAGTGGCTACTCCTACGAGCAGTACTTC. This gives the protein CAIKSGYSYEQYF. V is TRBV10-3 and J is TRBJ2-7; D ambiguous. Germline CDR1 reads ENHRY; CDR2 reads SYGVKD. The CDR3 contains 13 residues. V lost 7 bases to trimming and J lost 0 bases, with 10 bases between them.

The V and J genes are TRBV19 and TRBJ2-7; D is unclear. This CDR3 is built from 13 residues. V was cut by 2 bases and J by 6 bases, with 11 bases left in between. Germline V CDR1 and CDR2: LNHDA, SQIVND (reference sequence). The CDR3 DNA reads TGTGCCAGTAGTATAAGTTCTGGGTTCGAGCAGTACTTC. As protein: CASSISSGFEQYF. Drawing the rest from reference TRBV19 and TRBJ2-7, the complete variable domain is DGGITQSPKYLFRKEGQNVTLSCEQNLNHDAMYWYRQDPGQGLRLIYYSQIVNDFQKGDIAEGYSVSREKKESFPLTVTSAQKNPTAFYLCASSISSGFEQYFGPGTRLTVT.

The chain has TRBV19 and TRBJ2-3; D is uncertain. CDR3 length equals 13 residues. Germline V gene sequence: CDR1 LNHDA, CDR2 SQIVND (reference sequence). V dropped 4 bases and J dropped 5 bases, with 10 bases sitting between them. This CDR3 reads CASSTPLGDTQYF. The CDR3 DNA reads as TGTGCCAGTAGTACCCCACTTGGAGATACGCAGTATTTT. Full variable domain (remainder filled in from reference TRBV19 and TRBJ2-3): DGGITQSPKYLFRKEGQNVTLSCEQNLNHDAMYWYRQDPGQGLRLIYYSQIVNDFQKGDIAEGYSVSREKKESFPLTVTSAQKNPTAFYLCASSTPLGDTQYFGPGTRLTVL.

CDR3 nucleotides: TGTGCCAGCAGTTTATCGTCACTAGCGGGAGGTTCGGCCCAGTACTTC. It codes for CASSLSSLAGGSAQYF. The chain carries TRBV27 and TRBJ2-5; 12 bases agree with TRBD2. Per germline, CDR1 MNHEY and CDR2 SMNVEV (reference sequence). Germline trimming cut 0 bases from V and 9 bases from J; bases unmatched to any gene: 8. The length of the CDR3 is 16 residues.

The V gene is TRBV9, the J gene TRBJ2-1; 7 bases fit TRBD2. CDR1 and CDR2 (germline): SGDLS, YYNGEE. The CDR3 length is 15 residues. Unmatched junction bases numbered 4, after V lost 2 bases and J lost 2 bases. CDR3 residues: CASSVGGGPYNEQFF. The CDR3 DNA sequence: TGTGCCAGCAGCGTGGGGGGAGGGCCCTACAATGAGCAGTTCTTC.

This chain links TRBV9 with TRBJ2-1; possible D gene TRBD2, 6 bases. The CDR3 is 18 residues long. V dropped 1 base and J dropped 2 bases, with 19 bases sitting between them. Germline CDR1 reads SGDLS; CDR2 reads YYNGEE. The CDR3: CASSVKLADGTTYNEQFF. The CDR3 DNA reads TGTGCCAGCAGCGTAAAACTAGCCGACGGAACGACCTACAATGAGCAGTTCTTC.

This CDR3 reads CASSLVRSGLGETQYF. Written as DNA, the CDR3 is TGTGCCAGCAGCTTGGTGAGGTCTGGCCTGGGGGAGACCCAGTACTTC. This chain links TRBV5-6 with TRBJ2-5; D ambiguous. The germline V gene has CDR1 SGHDT and CDR2 YYEEEE. The CDR3 runs 16 residues. V dropped 0 bases and J dropped 5 bases, with 17 bases sitting between them. The variable domain in full, completed from reference TRBV5-6 and TRBJ2-5, reads DAGVTQSPTHLIKTRGQQVTLRCSPKSGHDTVSWYQQALGQGPQFIFQYYEEEERQRGNFPDRFSGHQFPNYSSELNVNALLLGDSALYLCASSLVRSGLGETQYFGPGTRLLVL.

The chain is built from TRBV11-2 and TRBJ2-1, with D uncertain. The germline V and J ends were trimmed by 2 bases and 2 bases, with 7 bases remaining between them. The CDR3 consists of 14 residues. Per germline, CDR1 SGHAT and CDR2 FQNNGV. The CDR3 DNA reads as TGTGCCAGCAGCTTATCCGGAACCTACAATGAGCAGTTCTTC. Translation: CASSLSGTYNEQFF. Filled out from reference TRBV11-2 and TRBJ2-1, the complete variable domain reads EAGVAQSPRYKIIEKRQSVAFWCNPISGHATLYWYQQILGQGPKLLIQFQNNGVVDDSQLPKDRFSAERLKGVDSTLKIQPAKLEDSAVYLCASSLSGTYNEQFFGPGTRLTVL.

The chain carries TRBV5-5 and TRBJ2-7; tentative D call: TRBD2 (5 bases). Trimming removed 4 bases at V and 0 bases at J, with 20 bases between. From germline, CDR1 is SGHKS and CDR2 YYEKEE (reference sequence). The CDR3 loop spans 17 amino acids. CDR3 region: CASSRPSILGSSYEQYF. DNA of the CDR3: TGTGCCAGCAGCCGCCCGTCAATTCTAGGGAGCTCCTACGAGCAGTACTTC. Complete variable domain (other parts from reference TRBV5-5 and TRBJ2-7): DAGVTQSPTHLIKTRGQQVTLRCSPISGHKSVSWYQQVLGQGPQFIFQYYEKEERGRGNFPDRFSARQFPNYSSELNVNALLLGDSALYLCASSRPSILGSSYEQYFGPGTRLTVT.

The chain uses TRBV4-3 and TRBJ1-3; the D is unclear. Germline V gene data show CDR1 as LGHNA and CDR2 as YSLEER. V lost 2 bases, J lost 0 bases, and 5 bases lay in between. The CDR3 has 14 amino acids. CDR3 sequence reads: CASSQQLSGNTIYF. DNA for the CDR3: TGCGCCAGCAGCCAACAGCTCTCTGGAAACACCATATATTTT.

The chain joins TRBV7-6 to TRBJ2-3, with 14 positions matching TRBD2. J gave up 7 bases and V 4 bases, and 7 bases lay outside the gene matches. This CDR3 spans 16 amino acids. The V gene's germline CDR1 is SGHVS and CDR2 FNYEAQ. CDR3 residues: CASSSGLAGGGNTQYF. The CDR3 bases are TGTGCCAGCAGCTCTGGACTAGCGGGGGGCGGGAATACGCAGTATTTT.

The V and J genes are TRBV7-9 and TRBJ1-2, with a possible D match to TRBD1 (6 bases). The CDR3 contains 14 residues. Trimming cost V 1 base and J 6 bases, with 12 bases left between them. From germline, CDR1 is SEHNR and CDR2 FQNEAQ (reference sequence). The CDR3 nucleotides are TGTGCCAGCAGCTTAGAAAAGGCAGGGGATGGCTACACCTTC. It yields the protein CASSLEKAGDGYTF.

V and J are TRBV18 and TRBJ1-2, with D unclear. This CDR3 is 15 amino acids long. V lost 2 bases and J lost 8, with 18 bases in between. Germline V gene lookup returns CDR1 KGHSH and CDR2 LQKENI. The CDR3 nucleotides are TGTGCCAGCTCACCAGTGCTGGATCCGGAGAGGGGCTACACCTTC. Translating gives CASSPVLDPERGYTF.

The V call is TRBV4-1, the J call TRBJ2-5; maybe TRBD2 (7 bases). The germline V and J ends were trimmed by 1 base and 5 bases, with 17 bases remaining between them. The CDR3 spans 16 residues. Germline V gene lookup returns CDR1 MGHRA and CDR2 YSYEKL. The CDR3 here is CASSQGWGGGRETQYF. The CDR3 DNA sequence: TGCGCCAGCAGCCAAGGGTGGGGAGGGGGTAGGGAGACCCAGTACTTC.

This chain connects TRBV27 to TRBJ2-7, with D possibly being TRBD1 (7 bases). Germline loops: CDR1 MNHEY, CDR2 SMNVEV (reference sequence). V lost 3 bases to trimming and J lost 0 bases, with 12 bases between them. CDR3 length: 15 residues. The CDR3 coding sequence is TGTGCCAGCAGTTTTGGCCAGGGGGGCTCCTACGAGCAGTACTTC. Encoded protein: CASSFGQGGSYEQYF.

This clone was observed a few times. V is TRBV25-1 and J is TRBJ1-5; a possible D gene is TRBD1 (6 bases). The V end was cut by 4 bases, the J end by 0 bases, with 16 bases between. The CDR3 is made up of 17 amino acids. Germline values: CDR1 MGHDK, CDR2 SYGVNS. This CDR3 reads CASSGTTGTFSNQPQHF. Written as DNA, the CDR3 is TGTGCCAGCAGTGGGACTACAGGGACTTTTAGCAATCAGCCCCAGCATTTT.

The rearrangement links TRBV28 to TRBJ1-5, with D unresolved. The germline V and J ends were trimmed by 1 base and 7 bases, with 8 bases remaining between them. Looked up from germline, CDR1 is MDHEN and CDR2 is SYDVKM. The CDR3 is made up of 13 amino acids. Here the CDR3 DNA reads TGTGCCAGCAGTTTATTGAACGGCCAGCCCCAGCATTTT. Translation gives CASSLLNGQPQHF.

The chain joins TRBV5-1 to TRBJ1-4; no firm D call. Trimming took off 4 bases at V and 8 bases at J, with 15 bases between the two ends. CDR1 and CDR2 (germline): SGHRS, YFSETQ. This CDR3 spans 14 amino acids. CDR3 amino acids: CASSPAQAGEKLFF. CDR3 nucleotide sequence: TGCGCCAGCAGCCCGGCCCAGGCGGGAGAAAAACTGTTTTTT.

The chain joins TRBV7-9 to TRBJ2-1; 10 positions agree with TRBD2. V shed 5 bases, J shed 16 bases, and the junction held 5 bases outside the gene matches. Per the germline V gene, CDR1 is SEHNR and CDR2 is FQNEAQ (reference sequence). CDR3 length: 11 amino acids. The CDR3 sequence is CASSQGLAFFF. The CDR3 coding sequence is TGTGCCAGCAGCCAGGGACTAGCGTTTTTCTTC.

This clone appeared a few times. The rearrangement joins TRBV2 to TRBJ1-2, with TRBD1 identical over 9 bases. Germline V gene sequence: CDR1 SNHLY, CDR2 FYNNEI. Trimming took 5 bases from V and 4 from J; bases not matched to a gene: 8. The CDR3 is 15 residues long. CDR3 nucleotide sequence: TGTGCCAGCAGTAAGGACAGGGGTGTGGGCTATGGCTACACCTTC. As protein: CASSKDRGVGYGYTF.

The CDR3 region is CASSSYITTSGPAGKQYF. DNA of the CDR3: TGTGCCAGCAGCTCCTACATCACTACTAGCGGGCCTGCTGGCAAGCAGTACTTC. The chain employs TRBV7-8 and TRBJ2-7, with 9 positions matching TRBD2. The V gene's germline CDR1 is SGHVS and CDR2 FQNEAQ. J was trimmed by 8 bases and V by 4 bases; bases with no gene match: 21. This CDR3 is built from 18 residues. The full variable domain, with the rest looked up from reference TRBV7-8 and TRBJ2-7, is GAGVSQSPRYKVAKRGQDVALRCDPISGHVSLFWYQQALGQGPEFLTYFQNEAQLDKSGLPSDRFFAERPEGSVSTLKIQRTQQEDSAVYLCASSSYITTSGPAGKQYFGPGTRLTVT.

The gene calls are TRBV9 and TRBJ2-3, with TRBD2 matching 10 bases. J was trimmed by 6 bases and V by 2 bases; bases with no gene match: 9. The CDR3 consists of 16 residues. Germline V gene sequence: CDR1 SGDLS, CDR2 YYNGEE. CDR3 sequence: CASSVTSGHNGDTQYF. The CDR3 DNA sequence: TGTGCCAGCAGCGTGACTAGCGGGCATAACGGGGATACGCAGTATTTT.

As concerns this clone: The identical CDR3 is also encoded by other nucleotide sequences in the sample. V gene TRBV7-2 combines with J gene TRBJ2-5; D call uncertain. From germline, CDR1 is SGHTA and CDR2 FQGNSA. The CDR3 is 13 residues long. V dropped 5 bases and J dropped 4 bases, with 11 bases sitting between them. CDR3 region: CASSPPGVETQYF. DNA for the CDR3: TGTGCCAGCAGCCCTCCGGGTGTAGAGACCCAGTACTTC. The variable domain in full, with the rest retrieved from reference TRBV7-2 and TRBJ2-5, is GAGVSQSPSNKVTEKGKDVELRCDPISGHTALYWYRQSLGQGLEFLIYFQGNSAPDKSGLPSDRFSAERTGGSVSTLTIQRTQQEDSAVYLCASSPPGVETQYFGPGTRLLVL.

The chain employs TRBV28 and TRBJ1-5; D is unclear. CDR3 length: 16 amino acids. Trimming took 0 bases from V and 6 from J, leaving 15 bases between them. Germline values: CDR1 MDHEN, CDR2 SYDVKM. The CDR3 here is CASSLWHISRGQPQHF. The CDR3 nucleotides read TGTGCCAGCAGTTTATGGCATATATCGCGGGGTCAGCCCCAGCATTTT.

J is TRBJ2-7 and V is TRBV5-1; 12 bases are a match to TRBD2. CDR3 length: 16 residues. V was pared by 0 bases and J by 5 bases, with 6 bases of the junction left unmatched. Germline V lookup: CDR1 SGHRS, CDR2 YFSETQ. CDR3 loop: CASSLGASGRAHEQYF. The DNA of the CDR3 is TGCGCCAGCAGCTTGGGGGCTAGCGGGAGGGCCCACGAGCAGTACTTC.

This chain uses TRBV5-1 with TRBJ1-2, with D perhaps TRBD1 (6 bases). With 4 bases removed from V and 5 bases from J, the gap between germline ends came to 18 bases. Germline V gives CDR1 SGHRS, CDR2 YFSETQ. This CDR3 contains 15 residues. CDR3 DNA sequence: TGCGCCAGCAGCCAAGATTACAGGGCTTGGTATGGCTACACCTTC. This codes for CASSQDYRAWYGYTF.

CDR3 in DNA: TGTGCCAGCAGTTTATATGCCCGCCCAGGGGATAGGGCAGATACGCAGTATTTT. Translating it yields CASSLYARPGDRADTQYF. The chain recombines TRBV28 with TRBJ2-3, with D perhaps matching TRBD1 (6 bases). Deletions cut 1 base from V and 4 bases from J, with 21 bases between. Germline V gives CDR1 MDHEN, CDR2 SYDVKM. The CDR3 loop spans 18 amino acids.